This T cell receptor beta chain was observed in a study of T cell clonality in common variable immunodeficiency. The protocol was immunoSEQ multiplex PCR, while the TCRdb copy is restricted to in-frame clones and leaves out a portion. Listed for the sample are some 38,000 clones, none seen a single time. The V gene lost 2 bases and the J gene lost 4 bases, with 4 bases spanning the gap. Looked up from germline, CDR1 is SNHLY and CDR2 is FYNNEI. This CDR3 region has 12 residues. Most patients and controls had Caucasian heritage. General study findings and limits: Fewer TCRbeta clones were shared among CVID subjects than controls.

This clone was picked up a small number of times. Its antigen remains unidentified. Read data end 3 residues before the CDR3 end; the end is taken from the germline J gene. The clonotype originates from a person aged 18-69 years in good health. The sequenced sample consisted of peripheral blood mononuclear cells. The chain combines TRBV2 with TRBJ2-3; D is undetermined. Incomplete CDR3 DNA: TGTGCCAGCAGTGAATCCTCAGATACG. This translates into CASSESSDT. The whole CDR3 sequence is CASSESSDTQYF.